This TCR beta chain was sequenced during a study of blood T cell repertoires in COVID-19. Profiling relied on immunoSEQ multiplex PCR, and the TCRdb table lists in-frame clones only, not all of them. The sample contains tens of thousands of clones, around 81% of which appear only once. This CDR3 has 16 amino acids. Germline loops: CDR1 DFQATT, CDR2 SNEGSKA (reference sequence). The V end was cut by 3 bases, the J end by 3 bases, with 17 bases between. The chain uses TRBV20-1 and TRBJ1-4; D not certain. This clonotype was sampled from a woman aged 55 to 70 with acute or convalescent COVID-19. The sequenced sample consisted of peripheral blood. The CDR3 bases are TGCAGTGCTAGTCGAAAGCAAAACTACCCTAATGAAAAACTGTTTTTT. Residues: CSASRKQNYPNEKLFF.